These T cell receptor beta chains were read from a single sample in a study of beta chain features in type 1 diabetes. Data came from immunoSEQ multiplex PCR; TCRdb stores just in-frame clones and leaves some out. The table includes around 300,000 clones, around 10% detected once. The sample taken for sequencing was naive CD4+ T cells from blood. The receptor source for this set is a woman aged 25 to 39 in good health. The CDR3 runs from the conserved cysteine through the conserved F or W. D genes are given only for firm matches. Size tells how often a clone was seen (once, few, many) or the class of an expanded clone, and some rows leave it out.

>NA|TRBJ2-7|TRBV18|TRBD1
TGTGCCAGCTCACCCCCGACAGGGCATAGCTCCTACGAGCAGTACTTC
CASSPPTGHSSYEQYF
>few|TRBJ2-7|TRBV7-2|TRBD2
TGTGCCAGCAGCACAAATCCAGGACTAGCGGGAGAGGAGCAGTACTTC
CASSTNPGLAGEEQYF
>few|TRBJ2-1|TRBV7-9|TRBD2
TGTGCCAGCAGCCCCGGACTAGCGGGAGATCTTGAGCAGTTCTTC
CASSPGLAGDLEQFF
>few|TRBJ1-1|TRBV21-1|NA
TGTGCCAGCCAGAACGGGGAAGAGACTGAAGCTTTCTTT
CASQNGEETEAFF
>NA|TRBJ2-1|TRBV7-3|NA
TGTGCCAGCAGCTTATTCAGCGTGGGAGGAGCTAGGAATGAGCAGTTCTTC
CASSLFSVGGARNEQFF
>NA|TRBJ2-7|TRBV7-2|NA
TGTGCCAGCAGCTTCGGGGGGCTCCCAACCTACGAGCAGTACTTC
CASSFGGLPTYEQYF
>few|TRBJ2-5|TRBV5-1|TRBD2
TGCGCCAGCAGCATCCTGACTAGCGGGGGACCGGGGGAGACCCAGTACTTC
CASSILTSGGPGETQYF
>NA|TRBJ2-2|TRBV7-2|NA
TGTGCCAGCAGGCATGCGGGGAGGAGGAGGACCGGGGAGCTGTTTTTT
CASRHAGRRRTGELFF
>few|TRBJ2-5|TRBV30|TRBD1
TGTGCCTGGACAGGGGGCGCGGAGACCCAGTACTTC
CAWTGGAETQYF
>few|TRBJ2-1|TRBV30|NA
TGTGCCTGGAGTGGCGGGGCCCTCTCCTACAATGAGCAGTTCTTC
CAWSGGALSYNEQFF
>few|TRBJ2-2|TRBV7-3|NA
TGTGCCAGCAGCCCCACGACTAGCGGGGAGCTGTTTTTT
CASSPTTSGELFF
>NA|TRBJ1-5|TRBV5-1|TRBD1
TGCGCCAGCAGCCCGGGGACAGGGAATCAGCCCCAGCATTTT
CASSPGTGNQPQHF
>NA|TRBJ2-5|TRBV25-1|NA
TGTGCCAGCCAAAGGTCCGGACTAACGGAGACCCAGTACTTC
CASQRSGLTETQYF
>NA|TRBJ2-4|TRBV5-4|NA
TGTGCCAGCAGCTTGGGGGCGGGAAAAAACATTCAGTACTTC
CASSLGAGKNIQYF
>NA|TRBJ2-1|TRBV9|NA
TGTGCCAGCAGCCCCAGTTCGGGCTCCTACAATGAGCAGTTCTTC
CASSPSSGSYNEQFF
>few|TRBJ1-2|TRBV18|NA
TGTGCCAGCTCACCATTCTTTGAACGAATCGAGGGTCGTGGTGGCTACACCTTC
CASSPFFERIEGRGGYTF
>NA|TRBJ1-2|TRBV27|NA
TGTGCCAGCAGTTTATCGAGGGTAAACTATGGCTACACCTTC
CASSLSRVNYGYTF
>NA|TRBJ2-2|TRBV6-5|TRBD2
TGTGCCAGCCAACGGGGACTAACCGGGGAGCTGTTTTTT
CASQRGLTGELFF
>few|TRBJ2-7|TRBV29-1|TRBD1
TGCAGCGTTCCAAGGACAGGGGGCCACCACGAGCAGTACTTC
CSVPRTGGHHEQYF
>NA|TRBJ2-1|TRBV5-1|NA
TGCGCCAGCAGCTTAGTCAGCGGATCCTACAATGAGCAGTTCTTC
CASSLVSGSYNEQFF
>few|TRBJ1-2|TRBV2|NA
TGTGCCAGCAGTGAAGACTCGACAGTCTATGGCTACACCTTC
CASSEDSTVYGYTF
>NA|TRBJ2-3|TRBV7-9|NA
TGTGCCAGCAGCTTAGGACTGTTGGATACGCAGTATTTT
CASSLGLLDTQYF
>NA|TRBJ2-3|TRBV11-2|TRBD2
TGTGCCAGCAGCTCCCTGACTAGCAGCCCTAGCACAGATACGCAGTATTTT
CASSSLTSSPSTDTQYF
>few|TRBJ2-2|TRBV5-1|TRBD1
TGCGCCAGCAGCTTGGCCCTGCGACAGGGTGTCACCGGGGAGCTGTTTTTT
CASSLALRQGVTGELFF
>NA|TRBJ2-1|TRBV9|TRBD2
TGTGCCAGCAGCGTCTCGGGGTTAGCGGGAGGGAACAATGAGCAGTTCTTC
CASSVSGLAGGNNEQFF
>NA|TRBJ2-7|TRBV6-1|TRBD2
TGTGCCAGCATTCGAAGGAGCGGGAGTATCGACGAGCAGTACTTC
CASIRRSGSIDEQYF
>few|TRBJ2-3|TRBV5-4|NA
TGTGCCAGCAGTTCAGGCGAGAGAAATACGCAGTATTTT
CASSSGERNTQYF
>NA|TRBJ2-3|TRBV19|TRBD2
TGTGCCAGTAGTATCCAGGCGGGAGGCACAGATACGCAGTATTTT
CASSIQAGGTDTQYF
>few|TRBJ2-5|TRBV7-9|TRBD1
TGTGCCAGCAGCCCGACGCCGACAGGGATGCAAGAGACCCAGTACTTC
CASSPTPTGMQETQYF
>few|TRBJ2-2|TRBV5-1|NA
TGCGCCAGCAGCTTGTCTTCCACAGGGCCGACCGGGGAGCTGTTTTTT
CASSLSSTGPTGELFF
>NA|TRBJ2-3|TRBV14|TRBD2
TGTGCCAGCAGCCGGACTAGCGTACGCACAGATACGCAGTATTTT
CASSRTSVRTDTQYF
>few|TRBJ2-4|TRBV7-2|NA
TGTGCCAGCAGCTTAGGGCCAGCCAAAAACATTCAGTACTTC
CASSLGPAKNIQYF
>few|TRBJ2-6|TRBV19|TRBD1
TGTGCCAGTAGCTCCGGGACAGAAGTCTCTGGGGCCAACGTCCTGACTTTC
CASSSGTEVSGANVLTF
>few|TRBJ1-4|TRBV28|TRBD1
TGTGCCAGCAGTTTTCCCGGGACAGGTGAAAAACTGTTTTTT
CASSFPGTGEKLFF
>NA|TRBJ2-3|TRBV2|NA
TGTGCCAGCAGTGATGTAACAGCTCCTAGCACAGATACGCAGTATTTT
CASSDVTAPSTDTQYF
>NA|TRBJ2-3|TRBV18|TRBD2
TGTGCCAGCTCACCTCCGGGGGGACCATGGGATACGCAGTATTTT
CASSPPGGPWDTQYF
>few|TRBJ2-4|TRBV15|TRBD2
TGTGCCACCAGCGGCGGACTAGCGGGAGTTGTAGCCAAAAACATTCAGTACTTC
CATSGGLAGVVAKNIQYF
>few|TRBJ1-4|TRBV27|TRBD1
TGTGCCAGCAGTTCCGGGACAGCCCGATCTGAAAAACTGTTTTTT
CASSSGTARSEKLFF
>NA|TRBJ1-1|TRBV7-7|NA
TGTGCTAGCAGCTTTAACAGGAACACTGAAGCTTTCTTT
CASSFNRNTEAFF
>NA|TRBJ2-1|TRBV27|TRBD1
TGTGCCAGCAGTTTGGGGACCACAGGGGGTACACGCGAGCAGTTCTTC
CASSLGTTGGTREQFF
>NA|TRBJ2-3|TRBV11-2|TRBD2
TGTGCCAGCAGCTTAGATTTGGCGGGAGGCACAGATACGCAGTATTTT
CASSLDLAGGTDTQYF
>few|TRBJ1-5|TRBV29-1|TRBD1
TGCAGCGTTGAAGATAGAGGCAGAGCGGACAGGGTTGGCAATCAGCCCCAGCATTTT
CSVEDRGRADRVGNQPQHF
>NA|TRBJ1-4|TRBV4-3|NA
TGCGCCAGCAGCCAAGATGTGGGGCATCTGGAAAAACTGTTTTTT
CASSQDVGHLEKLFF
>NA|TRBJ2-1|TRBV6-6|TRBD2
TGTGCCAGCAGTTACTCTAGCGGGAGGTTTGGTAATGAGCAGTTCTTC
CASSYSSGRFGNEQFF
>NA|TRBJ2-7|TRBV29-1|NA
TGCAGCGTTGCCCCCCGACAGGCTACCTACGAGCAGTACTTC
CSVAPRQATYEQYF
>few|TRBJ1-1|TRBV2|NA
TGTGCCAGCAGTGACGCGCTAATGAACACTGAAGCTTTCTTT
CASSDALMNTEAFF
>few|TRBJ1-2|TRBV10-3|NA
TGTGCCATCAGACCAACAAACACGGGGAAGGGCTACACCTTC
CAIRPTNTGKGYTF
>NA|TRBJ2-3|TRBV7-9|NA
TGTGCCAGCAGCCAGAGGCGAGCGGCCTTATTCACAGATACGCAGTATTTT
CASSQRRAALFTDTQYF
>NA|TRBJ2-3|TRBV5-4|TRBD1
TGTGCCAGCCGCATCGGCTGGGACAGGGGAAATACGCAGTATTTT
CASRIGWDRGNTQYF
>NA|TRBJ2-1|TRBV21-1|NA
TGTGCCAGCAGTGTGACTAGCGGGGACAGGAGCTCCTACAATGAGCAGTTCTTC
CASSVTSGDRSSYNEQFF
>few|TRBJ2-7|TRBV2|NA
TGTGCCAGCGTTGACAGGCAGGGGACCGAGCAGTACTTC
CASVDRQGTEQYF